A selection of T cell receptor beta chains follows, all from one sample in a study of T-cell memory formation after mild COVID-19. One entry per CDR3 protein, called by TCRdb with MiXCR from the 5' RACE reads. The sample lists about 210,000 distinct CDR3 sequences, over 9.5% occurring once. Sequencing was done on a sample of PBMCs or a T cell subset sorted from them (not recorded which). These TCRs come from a man between 18 and 35 years old who had mild COVID-19 (a few samples of this study predate the infection). Cell type and time point are not known. Both conserved end residues are part of each CDR3. D genes are given only for firm matches. Size is stated for part of the rows, as once, few or many counts, or as a class when the clone is expanded.

CDR3aa,CDR3nt,v_gene,abundance,len,j_gene,d_gene
CASSLVRPYNEQFF,TGCGCCAGCAGCTTGGTGCGCCCATACAATGAGCAGTTCTTC,TRBV5-1,many,14,TRBJ2-1,NA
CASSLDLIADTQYF,TGTGCCAGCTCACTCGATCTTATCGCGGATACGCAGTATTTT,TRBV18,few,14,TRBJ2-3,NA
CASSLMGPPETQYF,TGCGCCAGCAGCTTGATGGGACCCCCAGAGACCCAGTACTTC,TRBV5-1,many,14,TRBJ2-5,NA
CASSLTGNTEAFF,TGCGCCAGCAGCTTGACAGGGAACACTGAAGCTTTCTTT,TRBV12-3/TRBV12-4,many,13,TRBJ1-1,NA
CASSPGTGRGYTF,TGTGCCAGCAGCCCTGGGACAGGAAGAGGCTACACCTTC,TRBV7-2,few,13,TRBJ1-2,TRBD1
CASSADGGYGANVLTF,TGCGCCAGCAGCGCGGACGGGGGGTACGGGGCCAACGTCCTGACTTTC,TRBV5-1,few,16,TRBJ2-6,TRBD2
CASSQTDGGNTIYF,TGCGCCAGCAGCCAAACAGACGGCGGAAACACCATATATTTT,TRBV5-1,NA,14,TRBJ1-3,NA
CASSSGQGANRDTQYF,TGTGCCAGCAGCTCGGGACAGGGGGCAAATCGGGATACGCAGTATTTT,TRBV11-3,few,16,TRBJ2-3,TRBD1
CASSAITGAGAGELFF,TGTGCCAGCAGCGCCATTACAGGGGCGGGCGCCGGGGAGCTGTTTTTT,TRBV9,NA,16,TRBJ2-2,TRBD1
CASSGARGGDTEAFF,TGCGCCAGCAGCGGGGCCAGGGGTGGGGACACTGAAGCTTTCTTT,TRBV4-1,NA,15,TRBJ1-1,NA
CASSQEIGAGGRETQYF,TGCGCCAGCAGCCAAGAAATCGGGGCAGGGGGCAGGGAGACCCAGTACTTC,TRBV4-3,NA,17,TRBJ2-5,TRBD1
CASSQTGPAFF,TGTGCCAGCAGCCAGACAGGGCCCGCTTTCTTT,TRBV12-3/TRBV12-4,few,11,TRBJ1-1,TRBD1
CASSVGANVLTF,TGTGCCAGCAGCGTTGGGGCCAACGTCCTGACTTTC,TRBV11-2,few,12,TRBJ2-6,NA
CASSGTTAGQETQYF,TGTGCCAGCTCCGGGACTACAGCGGGCCAAGAGACCCAGTACTTC,TRBV5-6,NA,15,TRBJ2-5,TRBD2
CASSSSGGTDQHF,TGTGCCAGCAGTTCCTCAGGAGGGACCGACCAGCATTTT,TRBV7-9,NA,13,TRBJ1-5,NA
CASSQAGGNEKLFF,TGTGCCAGCAGCCAAGCGGGAGGAAATGAAAAACTGTTTTTT,TRBV3-1,few,14,TRBJ1-4,NA
CASSQDGLRAGLDTQYF,TGCGCCAGCAGCCAAGATGGTCTCCGGGCCGGTCTAGATACGCAGTATTTT,TRBV4-3,NA,17,TRBJ2-3,NA
CASSQLQGGFEAFF,TGCGCCAGCAGCCAACTACAGGGGGGCTTTGAAGCTTTCTTT,TRBV4-3,NA,14,TRBJ1-1,TRBD1
CASSQVRTAANGYTF,TGCGCCAGCAGCCAAGTGAGGACGGCTGCAAATGGCTACACCTTC,TRBV4-1,few,15,TRBJ1-2,NA
CASSYSPREKLFF,TGTGCCAGCAGTTACTCGCCCAGGGAAAAACTGTTTTTT,TRBV6-6,few,13,TRBJ1-4,NA
CASTTNSGFTHGYTF,TGCGCCAGCACCACCAACTCGGGATTTACCCATGGCTACACCTTC,TRBV5-1,few,15,TRBJ1-2,NA
CASSLGGLYEQYF,TGTGCCAGCAGCTTAGGGGGGCTCTACGAGCAGTACTTC,TRBV7-2,few,13,TRBJ2-7,NA
CASSPWSGLSYNEQFF,TGTGCCAGCAGCCCATGGAGCGGGCTCTCCTACAATGAGCAGTTCTTC,TRBV6-2/TRBV6-3,many,16,TRBJ2-1,NA
CASALGPLKNIQYF,TGTGCCAGCGCCCTGGGGCCCCTGAAAAACATTCAGTACTTC,TRBV7-2,few,14,TRBJ2-4,NA
CASSVDAGGGGTEAFF,TGTGCCAGCAGCGTAGATGCCGGGGGCGGTGGGACTGAAGCTTTCTTT,TRBV9,NA,16,TRBJ1-1,NA
CATSRDRGSEKLFF,TGTGCCACCAGCAGGGATCGGGGGTCCGAGAAACTGTTTTTT,TRBV15,NA,14,TRBJ1-4,NA
CASSLMGQGQETQYF,TGTGCCAGCAGCTTAATGGGACAGGGGCAAGAGACCCAGTACTTC,TRBV5-5,NA,15,TRBJ2-5,TRBD1
CSAPRQVGGTEAFF,TGCAGTGCTCCCAGACAGGTCGGGGGCACTGAAGCTTTCTTT,TRBV20-1,few,14,TRBJ1-1,NA
CASSYSSGGSYEQYF,TGTGCCAGCAGTTACTCTTCCGGCGGCTCCTACGAGCAGTACTTC,TRBV6-5,medium-sized,15,TRBJ2-7,NA
CASSRGTVPGNTIYF,TGTGCCAGCAGCCGCGGGACAGTCCCTGGAAACACCATATATTTT,TRBV5-6,few,15,TRBJ1-3,TRBD1
CASRQTQFRGNTIYF,TGTGCCAGCAGACAAACACAATTCCGGGGAAACACCATATATTTT,TRBV12-3/TRBV12-4,NA,15,TRBJ1-3,NA
CASSPGQGRGQPQHF,TGTGCCAGCAGCCCAGGACAGGGAAGGGGTCAGCCCCAGCATTTT,TRBV11-2,NA,15,TRBJ1-5,TRBD1
CASSFRGGPDTQYF,TGTGCCAGCAGCTTCAGGGGAGGACCAGATACGCAGTATTTT,TRBV5-4,many,14,TRBJ2-3,NA
CASSQITGSTGELFF,TGTGCCAGCAGCCAAATTACAGGGTCCACCGGGGAGCTGTTTTTT,TRBV7-3,many,15,TRBJ2-2,NA
CASSGSGGEAFF,TGTGCCAGCAGTGGTTCAGGGGGCGAAGCTTTCTTT,TRBV2,NA,12,TRBJ1-1,TRBD1
CASSLSGGGIHEQYF,TGTGCCAGCAGCCTGTCCGGGGGGGGAATCCACGAGCAGTACTTC,TRBV7-2,NA,15,TRBJ2-7,TRBD2
CASSTLAGVETQYF,TGTGCCAGCAGCACCCTTGCGGGGGTTGAGACCCAGTACTTC,TRBV5-5,NA,14,TRBJ2-5,TRBD2
CASSVEGYGTEAFF,TGTGCCAGCAGCGTAGAAGGGTATGGCACTGAAGCTTTCTTT,TRBV9,few,14,TRBJ1-1,NA
CASSQGGPRGNSPLHF,TGCGCCAGCAGCCAAGGAGGGCCGAGGGGCAATTCACCCCTCCACTTT,TRBV4-3,few,16,TRBJ1-6,NA
CSARDSRETPLHF,TGCAGTGCTAGAGATTCGAGGGAGACACCCCTCCACTTT,TRBV20-1,few,13,TRBJ1-6,NA
CASSLGDRNIQYF,TGTGCCAGCAGCTTAGGGGACAGAAACATTCAGTACTTC,TRBV7-9,NA,13,TRBJ2-4,TRBD1
CASSVRGTVTSHEQYF,TGTGCCAGCAGTGTGAGAGGGACAGTGACCTCCCACGAGCAGTACTTC,TRBV25-1,NA,16,TRBJ2-7,TRBD1
CASSTQTSGGRTNTGELFF,TGCGCCAGCAGCACGCAAACTTCAGGGGGACGAACGAACACCGGGGAGCTGTTTTTT,TRBV5-1,NA,19,TRBJ2-2,TRBD1
CASSKRVDSQKNIQYF,TGTGCCAGCAGCAAAAGGGTGGACAGTCAAAAAAACATTCAGTACTTC,TRBV21-1,once,16,TRBJ2-4,NA
CSAAGSNYGYTF,TGCAGTGCAGCAGGATCTAACTATGGCTACACCTTC,TRBV20-1,many,12,TRBJ1-2,NA
CASSLGGSRGNIKYF,TGTGCCAGCAGCTTGGGTGGGTCCCGGGGAAACATTAAGTACTTC,TRBV5-5,NA,15,TRBJ2-4,NA
CASSFVGGANEQFF,TGTGCCAGCAGCTTTGTCGGGGGGGCCAATGAGCAGTTCTTC,TRBV7-2,NA,14,TRBJ2-1,TRBD2
CASRNRMDQYF,TGTGCCAGCAGGAATCGTATGGACCAGTACTTC,TRBV12-3/TRBV12-4,few,11,TRBJ2-5,NA
CASSQDPIVGLAGTDTQYF,TGCGCCAGCAGCCAAGATCCGATCGTAGGACTAGCGGGTACAGATACGCAGTATTTT,TRBV4-3,few,19,TRBJ2-3,TRBD2
CASSFLGFSGANVLTF,TGTGCCAGCAGCTTTTTGGGCTTCTCTGGGGCCAACGTCCTGACTTTC,TRBV7-9,NA,16,TRBJ2-6,NA
CASRTDYFSPLHF,TGTGCCAGCCGGACAGATTACTTTTCACCCCTCCACTTT,TRBV6-2/TRBV6-3,NA,13,TRBJ1-6,NA
CASSWPGGGNEQFF,TGTGCCAGCAGTTGGCCGGGGGGAGGGAATGAGCAGTTCTTC,TRBV7-9,many,14,TRBJ2-1,TRBD2
CASSLAQYRQNTGELFF,TGTGCCAGCAGCTTAGCGCAGTATCGACAGAACACCGGGGAGCTGTTTTTT,TRBV7-6,NA,17,TRBJ2-2,NA
CASSSGLEMGEQYF,TGTGCCAGCAGCTCCGGACTAGAAATGGGCGAGCAGTACTTC,TRBV7-2,many,14,TRBJ2-7,TRBD2
CASSVAGRGQRANYGYTF,TGTGCCAGCAGCGTAGCGGGGAGGGGGCAACGAGCTAACTATGGCTACACCTTC,TRBV9,NA,18,TRBJ1-2,TRBD1